What follows are 9 T cell receptor beta chains derived from one specimen sequenced in a study of vaccination and CD4 T cells after COVID-19. Once obtained from cultured CD4+ T cells, the DNA was sequenced using the Oncomine TCR Beta short-read assay. One entry per CDR3 protein, called by TCRdb with MiXCR from the PCR reads. The sample records 20,000 or so distinct CDR3 sequences, under 60% being singletons. Treatment: approximately 11-day PBMC culture with coronavirus spike peptide pools or control peptides (ViraFEST assay). What these receptors recognize is not known. The sequenced sample was CD4+ T cells from blood, cultured in vitro, obtained after SARS-CoV-2 vaccination. The receptors stem from a human donor who had recovered from COVID-19.

The rearrangement uses TRBV7-3 and TRBJ2-5, with a weak D call TRBD1 (6 bases). Deletions cut 1 base from V and 1 base from J, with 13 bases between. CDR3 length: 16 amino acids. Germline V gene lookup returns CDR1 SGHTA and CDR2 FQGTGA. CDR3 in DNA: TGTGCCAGCAGCTTAAGCGCCAGGGGAGCCCAAGAGACCCAGTACTTC. Translating gives CASSLSARGAQETQYF.

The rearrangement joins TRBV7-2 to TRBJ2-1; unclear D gene. Germline-derived CDR1 and CDR2 are SGHTA and FQGNSA. The V end was cut by 5 bases, the J end by 2 bases, with 4 bases between. The CDR3 is made up of 12 amino acids. CDR3 region: CASSPTYNEQFF. CDR3 DNA sequence: TGTGCCAGCAGCCCCACCTACAATGAGCAGTTCTTC. Combining the CDR3 with reference TRBV7-2 and TRBJ2-1 gives the whole variable domain GAGVSQSPSNKVTEKGKDVELRCDPISGHTALYWYRQSLGQGLEFLIYFQGNSAPDKSGLPSDRFSAERTGGSVSTLTIQRTQQEDSAVYLCASSPTYNEQFFGPGTRLTVL.

The rearrangement links TRBV29-1 to TRBJ2-5, with D unresolved. This CDR3 contains 17 residues. Germline V gene lookup returns CDR1 SQVTM and CDR2 ANQGSEA. Trimming cost V 0 bases and J 2 bases, with 19 bases left between them. The CDR3 DNA is TGCAGCGTTGAAGATCCGGTTCGAACAGAACCTCAAGAGACCCAGTACTTC. It specifies CSVEDPVRTEPQETQYF.

This clonotype appeared a few times. The chain recombines TRBV20-1 with TRBJ2-3; no clear D. Germline lookup yields CDR1 DFQATT and CDR2 SNEGSKA (reference sequence). This CDR3 spans 14 amino acids. Trimming took off 6 bases at V and 1 base at J, with 14 bases between the two ends. The CDR3 spells CSAPLSRGTDTQYF. The CDR3 DNA is TGCAGTGCGCCACTCTCCCGGGGCACAGATACGCAGTATTTT.

The V gene is TRBV6-2 or TRBV6-3, the J gene TRBJ1-2, with D uncertain. CDR1 is MNHEY and CDR2 is SVGEGT in the germline V gene. This CDR3 comprises 12 residues. V lost 6 bases and J lost 4, with 9 bases in between. CDR3 coding DNA: TGTGCCAGCAGCTGGACGTCCTATGGCTACACCTTC. This codes for CASSWTSYGYTF.

The genes are TRBV7-2 and TRBJ2-7, with a weak D call TRBD1 (8 bases). From germline, CDR1 is SGHTA and CDR2 FQGNSA. Trimming left V 4 bases short and J 4 bases short, with 14 bases between. This CDR3 is built from 14 residues. The CDR3 DNA sequence: TGTGCCAGCAGCTCACAGGGGGGGCTGTACGAGCAGTACTTC. Translated: CASSSQGGLYEQYF.

The chain links TRBV6-1 to TRBJ2-7, with 7 bases lining up with TRBD2. CDR3 size: 15 residues. With V trimmed by 0 bases and J by 6 bases, 8 bases remained unmatched. In germline, CDR1 is MNHNS, CDR2 SASEGT. CDR3 sequence: CASSEARAGRGEQYF. CDR3 DNA: TGTGCCAGCAGTGAAGCCCGCGCGGGGAGGGGCGAGCAGTACTTC.

The rearrangement joins TRBV6-1 to TRBJ2-7; TRBD2 agrees at 13 bases. Germline CDR1 and CDR2: MNHNS and SASEGT. V gave up 8 bases and J gave up 2 bases; unmatched junction bases: 18. The CDR3 is made up of 19 amino acids. CDR3 loop: CASWGRQGTSGASAYEQYF. Written as DNA, the CDR3 is TGTGCCAGCTGGGGGAGACAGGGGACTAGCGGGGCGTCCGCCTACGAGCAGTACTTC.

The V call is TRBV11-2, the J call TRBJ2-5, with 7 positions matching TRBD2. The junction had 14 bases not matched to a gene; V was cut back by 5 bases and J by 5 bases. The CDR3 covers 16 residues. The V gene's germline CDR1 is SGHAT and CDR2 FQNNGV. The CDR3 nucleotides are TGTGCCAGCAGCCCTCGGGCTAGCGGAGCATGGGAGACCCAGTACTTC. The encoded protein is CASSPRASGAWETQYF.